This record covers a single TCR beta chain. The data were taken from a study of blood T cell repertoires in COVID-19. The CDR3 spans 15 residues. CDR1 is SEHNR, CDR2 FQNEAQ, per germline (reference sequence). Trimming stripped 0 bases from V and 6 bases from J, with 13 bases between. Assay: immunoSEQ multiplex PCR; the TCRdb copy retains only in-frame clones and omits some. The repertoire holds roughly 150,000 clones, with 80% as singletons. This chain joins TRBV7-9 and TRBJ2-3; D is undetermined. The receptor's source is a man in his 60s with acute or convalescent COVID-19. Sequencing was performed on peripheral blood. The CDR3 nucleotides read TGTGCCAGCAGCTTAGCGCGGCGCCTCCGCGATACGCAGTATTTT. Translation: CASSLARRLRDTQYF.